The TCR beta chain under discussion was sequenced for a study of Graves' ophthalmopathy and Graves' hyperthyroidism. Findings and caveats of the study: Using 13 signatures, a model distinguished ophthalmopathy from stable hyperthyroidism, reaching about 87% sensitivity and 81.08% specificity. Detection in blood was also observed for most expanded thyroid clonotypes above 0.001 frequency.

Researchers took RNA transcripts and amplified TCR beta CDR3 regions from them. RT-PCR was first run with HTBI primers, then multiplex PCR in a second round. TCRdb re-derived calls from the multiplex PCR reads in MiXCR, one entry per CDR3 protein. The data contain about 400,000 distinct CDR3 sequences, approximately 15% of them singletons. Where ophthalmopathy was absent within 18 months of follow-up, hyperthyroidism was stable. The PBMCs used were ones drawn from 10 ml of fresh peripheral blood. Of note for this clonotype: Its target is not known.

Trimming left V 1 base short and J 12 bases short, with 7 bases between. The germline V gene has CDR1 SGHTA and CDR2 FQGNSA. This CDR3 spans 11 amino acids. The chain carries TRBV7-2 and TRBJ2-4, with D unresolved. This sequence was found in a woman between 18 and 29 years old with stable Graves' hyperthyroidism. Sequencing was done on a sample of peripheral blood. The CDR3 spells CASSLGSRQYF. As DNA, the CDR3 is TGTGCCAGCAGCTTAGGATCTCGTCAGTACTTC.